Listed here is a single T cell receptor beta chain. The antigen is unknown. The germline CDR1 and CDR2 sequences are ENHRY and SYGVKD. V shed 6 bases and J shed 3 bases, with 13 bases lying between them. The CDR3 sequence is 14 residues long. The data derive from a study of a mutant IDH1 vaccine in newly diagnosed glioma. Across the whole study: Treated patients, averaging 40.4 years, were around 62% male and around 40% female.

The table came from immunoSEQ multiplex PCR; TCRdb's copy has only in-frame clones and leaves some out. The sample lists under 150,000 clones; about four fifths were seen once. Documented time point: week 11, during vaccination. A 20-mer mutant IDH1 peptide at 300 ug was injected subcutaneously with topical imiquimod. V and J are TRBV10-3 and TRBJ2-3; D possibly matches TRBD1 or TRBD2 (6 bases each). The input for sequencing was PBMCs, taken from a glioma patient whose treatment included an IDH1 peptide vaccine. This TCR was recovered from a man aged 40-49 years with glioma. The CDR3 DNA reads TGTGCCATCAGAGAAGGGGGGACGACAGATACGCAGTATTTT. This translates into CAIREGGTTDTQYF.